The 6 T cell receptor beta chains listed next were all sequenced from one sample in a study of OX40 agonist ivuxolimab in advanced cancers. TCRdb's copy holds only in-frame clones and misses some; the assay was immunoSEQ multiplex PCR. The sample lists 84,000 or so clones; nearly 90% were seen once. Sequencing was performed on CD4+ or CD8+ T cells sorted from blood, taken in a trial of the OX40 agonist ivuxolimab. The source of these receptors is an adult with an advanced solid tumor such as melanoma, head and neck, liver or kidney cancer.

J is TRBJ2-7 and V is TRBV6-6; 7 positions agree with TRBD1. The J segment lost 0 bases and the V segment lost 7 bases, leaving 6 bases of the junction unmatched. The CDR3 covers 14 residues. Germline lookup yields CDR1 MNHNY and CDR2 SVGAGI (reference sequence). The CDR3 is CASTLDRRSYEQYF. The CDR3 DNA sequence: TGTGCCAGCACACTGGACAGGCGCTCCTACGAGCAGTACTTC.

This clone was seen once. The chain links TRBV6-1 to TRBJ1-1; D uncertain. V dropped 1 base and J dropped 4 bases, with 7 bases sitting between them. The CDR3 spans 13 residues. CDR1 is MNHNS, CDR2 SASEGT, per germline. CDR3: CASSEGLSTEAFF. CDR3 DNA: TGTGCCAGCAGTGAAGGCTTAAGCACTGAAGCTTTCTTT.

The chain carries TRBV7-8 and TRBJ2-5; TRBD1 agrees at 9 bases. V lost 5 bases, J lost 5 bases, and 9 bases stayed unmatched. The CDR3 totals 15 residues. In germline, CDR1 is SGHVS, CDR2 FQNEAQ. The CDR3 protein is CASSPGTGPRETQYF. CDR3 sequence (DNA): TGTGCCAGCAGCCCAGGGACAGGGCCGCGGGAGACCCAGTACTTC.

This chain joins TRBV14 and TRBJ1-1; 7 bases are a match to TRBD1. This CDR3 spans 17 amino acids. The germline CDR1 and CDR2 sequences are SGHDN and FVKESK. Trimming cost V 1 base and J 3 bases; bases outside gene matches: 11. The DNA for the CDR3 is TGTGCCAGCAGCCAAGTAAAGAAGCAGGGGACAGACACTGAAGCTTTCTTT. Protein: CASSQVKKQGTDTEAFF.

The chain uses TRBV7-2 and TRBJ2-7; D possibly corresponds to TRBD1 (5 bases). Germline values: CDR1 SGHTA, CDR2 FQGNSA. Between the trimmed V and J ends, which lost 5 bases and 7 bases, there was a span of 15 bases. This CDR3 is built from 13 residues. The DNA for the CDR3 is TGTGCCAGCAGCCCTAGACAGTTTTGGGAGCAGTACTTC. Its protein is CASSPRQFWEQYF.

The V gene is TRBV6-5, the J gene TRBJ1-1; D gene ambiguous. This CDR3 contains 14 residues. Germline V gene data show CDR1 as MNHEY and CDR2 as SVGAGI. Trimming took off 1 base at V and 5 bases at J, with 11 bases between the two ends. The CDR3 spells CASSYWVTGTEAFF. As DNA, the CDR3 is TGTGCCAGCAGTTACTGGGTGACCGGGACTGAAGCTTTCTTT.